This T cell receptor (beta chain) came from a study of T cell responses to AZD1222 COVID-19 vaccine (dated by TCRdb to about 2021). Describing the broader study: TCR sequencing covered more than 230 trial participants: roughly 200 given two doses of AZD1222 and approximately 26 given two doses of MenACWY control vaccine. Trial participants were enrolled by age into subgroups of 18-55, 56-69 and 70-plus years, and about 150, 27 and 61 TCR-sequenced participants, respectively, were included in these subgroups. The paper as a whole reports these results and caveats: After two AZD1222 doses, both the breadth and the depth of spike-specific TCRs were significantly higher than at day 0 and than in MenACWY recipients. Only five or six AZD1222 recipients were SARS-CoV-2 seropositive at baseline, limiting conclusions about previously exposed vaccinees. Participants were mostly white British and included more females than males, and it was suggested by the authors that clonal diversity may have been underestimated. Vaccine-associated CD4 TCRs spanned the whole spike protein, with dominant responses in regions 160-218 and 743-854. No day 14 peak-response samples were available, so repertoires were characterized only after the peak T cell response. In the small 56-69-year group, the increase in depth fell short of significance, most likely because of low power. Nearly half of unique spike-specific TCRs reportedly recognized epitopes outside regions mutated in the B.1.351 and B.1.1.7 variants.

The CDR3 regions of human TCRbeta chains were analyzed by immunosequencing. In the paper's pipeline: Repertoire TCRs were matched against a reference library of SARS-CoV-2-specific TCRs generated with the MIRA antigen-specificity platform. Breadth was defined as the fraction of unique TCRs that were SARS-CoV-2-associated. Depth was defined as the fraction of total T cells that were SARS-CoV-2-associated. Using the MIRA data, each spike-specific TCR was mapped to the spike region that the TCR reacts to and placed in a CD4 or CD8 class. Log10-transformed breadth and depth values were compared by one-way ANOVA with Sidak's multiple comparisons tests. This is the immuneACCESS table as TCRdb keeps it, with only in-frame sequences that have V and J called. A part of the clones is gone; compared with another copy, unresolved V genes explain less than half, and the rest is unexplained. V, J and clone size are taken as reported in that table, and D and trimming were inferred from the DNA itself. A total of 200,000 to 250,000 clones appear in this sample, roughly 94% of them only once. Of the sample, approximately 1.5% is held by the ten largest clones.

The junction carries 4 bases between V and J, which are trimmed by 1 base and 1 base respectively. CDR1 SEHNR and CDR2 FQNEAQ were looked up in the germline V gene (reference sequence). Taken from cysteine to phenylalanine, the CDR3 has 13 residues. Here the CDR3 DNA is all that survives: 39 bases in frame from base 1. Details on this clone: Its target antigen remains unknown. It has no much larger one-base neighbor in the sample; base qualities were not kept.

The time point label here, explained by the study, means: about 28 days (+/-7) after the second vaccine dose. This specimen's treatment or condition label, interpreted: meningococcal conjugate vaccine given as trial control. The vaccinee samples were drawn from two UK trials, COV001 and COV002, one of which was a single-blind randomized controlled phase 2/3 trial testing AZD1222 (ChAdOx1 nCoV-19) in healthy adults. For TCRbeta chain sequencing, PBMC samples were collected from trial participants at day 0 and at day 28 after the second dose. The rearrangement joined TRBV7-9 to TRBJ1-1; the D gene cannot be named for sure. The sequence was collected from an adult who received the MenACWY meningococcal vaccine as a control. This specimen consisted of peripheral blood, obtained 28 days after the second dose of the MenACWY control vaccine. The nucleotide sequence is TGTGCCAGCAGCTTAGTAGAGAACACTGAAGCTTTCTTT. Its protein is CASSLVENTEAFF.